This TCR beta chain was documented in a study of T cells in women clearing cervical HPV infection. Study-level information: Control women cleared a single incident HPV16 infection within 12 months.

General study results and limits: CIN3+ cases had significantly higher TCR richness than controls; evenness did not differ. TRBV6-7 relative abundance averaged roughly 0.1% in cases and approximately 0.15% in controls.

immunoSEQ multiplex PCR used an average of around 1,200 ng genomic DNA. The table came from immunoSEQ multiplex PCR; TCRdb's copy has only in-frame clones and leaves some out. The ten most abundant clones cover about a sixth of a sample with tens of thousands of clones. Germline values: CDR1 LNHDA, CDR2 SQIVND (reference sequence). With 5 bases clipped from V and 3 bases from J, the junction kept 5 bases outside the gene matches. This CDR3 comprises 14 residues. With respect to this clone: The target antigen is unknown. Sequencing ends 3 residues short of the CDR3 end; the germline J gene provides the rest.

Sequenced input: blood buffy coat. The TCR was taken from a woman between 18 and 70 years old with a cervical HPV16 infection that either progressed to CIN3+ or cleared (not recorded which). This chain uses TRBV19 with TRBJ2-7; 9 positions agree with TRBD1. The chain's CDR3 is CASSPQTGGYEQYF. The CDR3 DNA, read in part, is TGTGCCAGTAGTCCGCAGACAGGGGGCTACGAG.